The rows below give T cell receptor beta chains drawn from one sample of a study of post-analysis software for immune sequencing data. MiXCR was run by TCRdb on the PCR reads, yielding one entry per CDR3 protein. Altogether approximately 730,000 distinct CDR3 sequences are present, around 27% being singletons, with the ten largest covering 0.5% to 0.6%. Sequences were obtained from blood. Source of these receptors: a girl aged 5-17 years with multiple sclerosis. Each CDR3 is given with its conserved first and last residue. Each record gives: CDR3 protein, CDR3 DNA, J gene, D gene, CDR3 length, clone size, V gene. A D gene is named only where the DNA matches it firmly. Where a row states a size, it is once, few, many or the class of an expanded clone; other rows omit it.

CDR3 protein: CASSFGIGYGYTF; CDR3 DNA: TGTGCCAGCAGCTTCGGCATCGGGTATGGCTACACCTTC; J gene: TRBJ1-2; D gene: .; CDR3 length: 13; clone size: .; V gene: TRBV7-9
CDR3 protein: CASLTFYGGLQETQYF; CDR3 DNA: TGTGCCAGCCTTACCTTTTACGGAGGATTGCAAGAGACCCAGTACTTC; J gene: TRBJ2-5; D gene: .; CDR3 length: 16; clone size: many; V gene: TRBV6-2/TRBV6-3
CDR3 protein: CASSWVRDLAEAFF; CDR3 DNA: TGTGCCAGCAGCTGGGTAAGAGATTTGGCTGAAGCTTTCTTT; J gene: TRBJ1-1; D gene: .; CDR3 length: 14; clone size: few; V gene: TRBV5-5
CDR3 protein: CASSKTWERPSETQYF; CDR3 DNA: TGTGCCAGCAGCAAGACATGGGAAAGACCGTCCGAGACCCAGTACTTC; J gene: TRBJ2-5; D gene: .; CDR3 length: 16; clone size: .; V gene: TRBV7-9
CDR3 protein: CAGSHRPPGQGARSNEKLFF; CDR3 DNA: TGCGCCGGCAGCCATAGACCCCCGGGACAGGGGGCGAGAAGCAATGAAAAACTGTTTTTT; J gene: TRBJ1-4; D gene: TRBD1; CDR3 length: 20; clone size: .; V gene: TRBV4-3
CDR3 protein: CASSLSAGYGYTF; CDR3 DNA: TGTGCCAGCAGTTTATCGGCGGGGTATGGCTACACCTTC; J gene: TRBJ1-2; D gene: .; CDR3 length: 13; clone size: few; V gene: TRBV27
CDR3 protein: CASRAGTSPSYEQYF; CDR3 DNA: TGCGCCAGCAGGGCCGGGACTAGTCCTTCCTACGAGCAGTACTTC; J gene: TRBJ2-7; D gene: TRBD2; CDR3 length: 15; clone size: .; V gene: TRBV5-1
CDR3 protein: CASSLGAPYHFYEQYF; CDR3 DNA: TGTGCCAGCAGCTTAGGGGCACCGTACCACTTCTACGAGCAGTACTTC; J gene: TRBJ2-7; D gene: .; CDR3 length: 16; clone size: .; V gene: TRBV7-9
CDR3 protein: CSASRPGLDSPLHF; CDR3 DNA: TGCAGTGCTAGTCGTCCCGGCCTGGATTCACCCCTCCACTTT; J gene: TRBJ1-6; D gene: .; CDR3 length: 14; clone size: .; V gene: TRBV20-1
CDR3 protein: CASSPRTSGRETQYF; CDR3 DNA: TGTGCCAGCAGCCCCCGGACTAGCGGGAGAGAGACCCAGTACTTC; J gene: TRBJ2-5; D gene: TRBD2; CDR3 length: 15; clone size: .; V gene: TRBV14
CDR3 protein: CASRQDAAVGEQYF; CDR3 DNA: TGTGCCAGCAGGCAGGACGCCGCGGTTGGCGAGCAGTACTTC; J gene: TRBJ2-7; D gene: .; CDR3 length: 14; clone size: few; V gene: TRBV6-2/TRBV6-3
CDR3 protein: CASSTKGSSGSSYEQYF; CDR3 DNA: TGTGCCAGCAGCACCAAGGGGTCTAGCGGGAGTTCCTACGAGCAGTACTTC; J gene: TRBJ2-7; D gene: TRBD2; CDR3 length: 17; clone size: .; V gene: TRBV7-9
CDR3 protein: CASSRGTGISTDTQYF; CDR3 DNA: TGTGCCAGCAGCCGCGGGACAGGGATTAGCACAGATACGCAGTATTTT; J gene: TRBJ2-3; D gene: TRBD1; CDR3 length: 16; clone size: many; V gene: TRBV6-4
CDR3 protein: CVSSSNSYEQYF; CDR3 DNA: TGTGTCAGCTCATCTAACTCCTACGAGCAGTACTTC; J gene: TRBJ2-7; D gene: .; CDR3 length: 12; clone size: .; V gene: TRBV18
CDR3 protein: CASSAASGRAIETQYF; CDR3 DNA: TGTGCCAGCAGCGCCGCTAGCGGGAGGGCCATCGAGACCCAGTACTTC; J gene: TRBJ2-5; D gene: TRBD2; CDR3 length: 16; clone size: .; V gene: TRBV9
CDR3 protein: CSVFGTQSTDTQYF; CDR3 DNA: TGCAGCGTTTTCGGGACCCAGAGCACAGATACGCAGTATTTT; J gene: TRBJ2-3; D gene: .; CDR3 length: 14; clone size: many; V gene: TRBV29-1
CDR3 protein: CASSLEHSSYNEQFF; CDR3 DNA: TGTGCCAGCAGCTTAGAGCATAGCTCCTACAATGAGCAGTTCTTC; J gene: TRBJ2-1; D gene: .; CDR3 length: 15; clone size: .; V gene: TRBV7-8
CDR3 protein: CASSLLGRNHTF; CDR3 DNA: TGTGCCAGCAGTTTATTGGGAAGGAATCACACCTTC; J gene: TRBJ1-2; D gene: .; CDR3 length: 12; clone size: .; V gene: TRBV28
CDR3 protein: CSAEGAGGRYNEQFF; CDR3 DNA: TGCAGCGCTGAAGGAGCGGGAGGGAGGTACAATGAGCAGTTCTTC; J gene: TRBJ2-1; D gene: TRBD2; CDR3 length: 15; clone size: few; V gene: TRBV29-1
CDR3 protein: CSASLIGITDTQYF; CDR3 DNA: TGCAGTGCCAGCCTTATCGGGATTACAGATACGCAGTATTTT; J gene: TRBJ2-3; D gene: .; CDR3 length: 14; clone size: .; V gene: TRBV20-1
CDR3 protein: CAISSFSLGGYTF; CDR3 DNA: TGTGCCATCAGCTCTTTCTCCTTGGGGGGCTACACCTTC; J gene: TRBJ1-2; D gene: .; CDR3 length: 13; clone size: few; V gene: TRBV10-3
CDR3 protein: CSVGLGGIDEQYF; CDR3 DNA: TGCAGCGTTGGACTAGGCGGGATCGACGAGCAGTACTTC; J gene: TRBJ2-7; D gene: .; CDR3 length: 13; clone size: many; V gene: TRBV29-1
CDR3 protein: CSARSWNYEQYF; CDR3 DNA: TGCAGTGCGAGATCCTGGAACTACGAGCAGTACTTC; J gene: TRBJ2-7; D gene: .; CDR3 length: 12; clone size: .; V gene: TRBV20-1
CDR3 protein: CASSQLDTLYGYTF; CDR3 DNA: TGCGCCAGCAGCCAACTGGACACCCTCTATGGCTACACCTTC; J gene: TRBJ1-2; D gene: .; CDR3 length: 14; clone size: many; V gene: TRBV4-3
CDR3 protein: CASSLWGQTGVRAYEQYF; CDR3 DNA: TGTGCCAGCAGTTTATGGGGCCAGACAGGGGTGCGGGCCTACGAGCAGTACTTC; J gene: TRBJ2-7; D gene: TRBD1; CDR3 length: 18; clone size: few; V gene: TRBV28
CDR3 protein: CASSRDRLYGYTF; CDR3 DNA: TGTGCCAGCAGCCGGGACAGGCTCTATGGCTACACCTTC; J gene: TRBJ1-2; D gene: TRBD1; CDR3 length: 13; clone size: many; V gene: TRBV7-9
CDR3 protein: CASSPGVATEAFF; CDR3 DNA: TGTGCCAGCAGCCCAGGGGTGGCCACTGAAGCTTTCTTT; J gene: TRBJ1-1; D gene: .; CDR3 length: 13; clone size: .; V gene: TRBV12-3/TRBV12-4
CDR3 protein: CSAVGDGYNEQFF; CDR3 DNA: TGCAGTGCTGTAGGGGATGGGTACAATGAGCAGTTCTTC; J gene: TRBJ2-1; D gene: .; CDR3 length: 13; clone size: few; V gene: TRBV20-1
CDR3 protein: CASNELAGQETQFF; CDR3 DNA: TGTGCCAGCAACGAACTAGCGGGACAAGAGACCCAGTTCTTC; J gene: TRBJ2-1; D gene: TRBD2; CDR3 length: 14; clone size: .; V gene: TRBV28
CDR3 protein: CSVEWGGEKAFF; CDR3 DNA: TGCAGCGTTGAATGGGGAGGGGAAAAAGCTTTCTTT; J gene: TRBJ1-1; D gene: .; CDR3 length: 12; clone size: .; V gene: TRBV29-1
CDR3 protein: CASSLGGSAEKYF; CDR3 DNA: TGTGCCAGCAGTTTGGGGGGAAGCGCCGAGAAGTACTTC; J gene: TRBJ2-7; D gene: .; CDR3 length: 13; clone size: few; V gene: TRBV27
CDR3 protein: CSFRDRGGSTDTQYF; CDR3 DNA: TGCAGTTTCCGGGACAGGGGGGGAAGCACAGATACGCAGTATTTT; J gene: TRBJ2-3; D gene: TRBD1; CDR3 length: 15; clone size: .; V gene: TRBV29-1
CDR3 protein: CASSEEGLLEETQYF; CDR3 DNA: TGCGCCAGCTCCGAGGAGGGGCTCTTGGAGGAGACCCAGTACTTC; J gene: TRBJ2-5; D gene: .; CDR3 length: 15; clone size: few; V gene: TRBV5-1
CDR3 protein: CASSSMTNNLQETQYF; CDR3 DNA: TGTGCCAGCAGCTCCATGACCAACAACCTGCAAGAGACCCAGTACTTC; J gene: TRBJ2-5; D gene: .; CDR3 length: 16; clone size: once; V gene: TRBV7-2
CDR3 protein: CASSDPRPGETQYF; CDR3 DNA: TGTGCCAGCAGTGACCCTCGTCCTGGAGAGACCCAGTACTTC; J gene: TRBJ2-5; D gene: .; CDR3 length: 14; clone size: few; V gene: TRBV25-1